The 10 T cell receptor beta chains given below trace back to one sample, sequenced in a study of T-cell memory formation after mild COVID-19. TCRdb called the 5' RACE reads again in MiXCR, with one record for every CDR3 protein. The sample contains 250,000 to 350,000 distinct CDR3 sequences, over 11% of which appear only once. The source material was PBMCs or a T cell subset sorted from them (not recorded which). Every receptor here comes from a man aged 18 to 30 who had mild COVID-19 (a few samples of this study predate the infection). Cell type and time point are not known.

This clonotype was recorded a few times. This chain uses TRBV12-3 or TRBV12-4 with TRBJ2-5; perhaps TRBD2 as D (6 bases). This CDR3 comprises 12 residues. V gave up 7 bases and J gave up 4 bases, with 10 bases separating them. The CDR3 reads CASTVGGETQYF. CDR3 in DNA: TGTGCCAGCACCGTCGGGGGAGAGACCCAGTACTTC.

This clonotype was seen a handful of times. The V and J genes are TRBV10-3 and TRBJ1-2; no clear D gene. Between the trimmed V and J ends, which lost 7 bases and 1 base, there was a span of 28 bases. The CDR3 sequence is 19 residues long. Germline loops: CDR1 ENHRY, CDR2 SYGVKD. CDR3 loop: CAITRNPLFGRMFNYGYTF. DNA for the CDR3: TGTGCCATCACCCGTAACCCACTTTTTGGCAGGATGTTTAACTATGGCTACACCTTC.

This clonotype has a handful of counts. The rearrangement uses TRBV24-1 and TRBJ2-5; D is perhaps TRBD1 or TRBD2 (5 bases each). V was trimmed by 3 bases and J by 0 bases, leaving 16 bases between them. The CDR3 sequence is 17 residues long. CDR1 and CDR2 from the germline V gene are KGHDR and SFDVKD. CDR3 coding DNA: TGTGCCACCAGTGATCCGAGGGGCGGCTGGGACCAAGAGACCCAGTACTTC. This codes for CATSDPRGGWDQETQYF.

The chain carries TRBV27 and TRBJ2-3; a weak D match, TRBD2 (6 bases). The ends were cut back, 7 bases at V and 1 base at J, with 15 bases in the middle. In germline, CDR1 is MNHEY, CDR2 SMNVEV (reference sequence). This CDR3 is built from 15 residues. The CDR3 sequence is CASKAGPRGTDTQYF. CDR3 DNA sequence: TGTGCCAGCAAGGCGGGGCCGAGGGGCACAGATACGCAGTATTTT.

This clonotype was seen more than once but under ten times. The chain has TRBV29-1 and TRBJ1-2; D gene unclear. Germline V lookup: CDR1 SQVTM, CDR2 ANQGSEA. CDR3 size: 14 residues. Trimming cost V 2 bases and J 7 bases, with 17 bases left between them. DNA for the CDR3: TGCAGCGTTGAATCGGTCAACAGCCCATTTGGCTACACCTTC. Protein sequence: CSVESVNSPFGYTF.

This clonotype has a count of ten or more. The V call is TRBV4-1, the J call TRBJ2-2, with 8 bases lining up with TRBD1. The CDR3 sequence is 14 residues long. CDR1 MGHRA and CDR2 YSYEKL come from the germline V gene. Unmatched junction bases numbered 6, after V lost 6 bases and J lost 6 bases. CDR3 bases: TGCGCCAGCAGGACAGGGGAGTTCGCCGGGGAGCTGTTTTTT. Its protein product is CASRTGEFAGELFF.

This sequence joins TRBV6-1 and TRBJ1-6; D gene uncertain. Trimming stripped 6 bases from V and 9 bases from J, with 18 bases between. The CDR3 runs to 15 residues. From germline, CDR1 is MNHNS and CDR2 SASEGT. The chain's CDR3 is CASSTGYSTGSPLHF. CDR3 bases: TGTGCCAGCAGCACCGGGTACAGCACCGGTTCACCCCTCCACTTT.

This clonotype was recorded a few times. The chain's CDR3 is CSASEQGVNYGYTF. The CDR3 DNA sequence: TGCAGTGCTAGCGAGCAGGGCGTTAACTATGGCTACACCTTC. J is TRBJ1-2 and V is TRBV20-1, with D perhaps TRBD1 (5 bases). CDR3 size: 14 residues. Between the trimmed V and J ends, which lost 3 bases and 1 base, there was a span of 12 bases. Germline CDR1 reads DFQATT; CDR2 reads SNEGSKA (reference sequence).

CDR3 bases: TGTGCCAGCAGCTTAACGGCCCGGGGAGGAGGGGTGAGCAATCAGCCCCAGCATTTT. Translating gives CASSLTARGGGVSNQPQHF. The chain recombines TRBV5-5 with TRBJ1-5, with D tentatively TRBD1 (5 bases). Per germline, CDR1 SGHKS and CDR2 YYEKEE (reference sequence). Trimming stripped 2 bases from V and 1 base from J, with 22 bases between. The CDR3 sequence is 19 residues long.

V is TRBV7-3 and J is TRBJ2-2; D possibly corresponds to TRBD1 (6 bases). V shed 5 bases and J shed 4 bases, with 11 bases lying between them. Germline V gene sequence: CDR1 SGHTA, CDR2 FQGTGA. The CDR3 contains 14 residues. The CDR3: CASSNGQTTGELFF. CDR3 in DNA: TGTGCCAGCAGCAATGGACAGACCACCGGGGAGCTGTTTTTT.